These T cell receptor beta chains were read from a single sample in a study of beta chain features in type 1 diabetes. Sequencing was performed with immunoSEQ multiplex PCR; in TCRdb, only in-frame clones are kept and a portion is missing. The sample has 640,000 or so clones; roughly 12% are singletons. The sequenced sample consisted of naive CD4+ T cells from blood. The origin of the receptors is a man between 18 and 35 years old with type 1 diabetes. Each CDR3 is given with its conserved first and last residue. A D gene is named only where the DNA matches it firmly. Expanded clones get a size class; other rows say once, few or many, or leave the size out.

clone_size d_call j_call v_call cdr3_aa cdr3_nt
. . TRBJ1-5 TRBV15 CATSRDRLTGFSNQPQHF TGTGCCACCAGCAGAGACCGCCTCACAGGATTTAGCAATCAGCCCCAGCATTTT
. . TRBJ1-3 TRBV7-9 CASNGGTEGNTIYF TGTGCCAGCAACGGGGGAACAGAAGGAAACACCATATATTTT
. . TRBJ1-3 TRBV5-1 CASSDPTRKTGNTIYF TGCGCCAGCAGCGATCCGACAAGGAAGACTGGAAACACCATATATTTT
. . TRBJ2-2 TRBV9 CASSPTPRQSGELFF TGTGCCAGCAGCCCTACTCCAAGACAGTCCGGGGAGCTGTTTTTT
few . TRBJ1-1 TRBV10-3 CAISTGQLEAFF TGTGCCATCAGTACTGGACAGCTTGAAGCTTTCTTT
. . TRBJ1-6 TRBV28 CASSLILQTGRNSPLHF TGTGCCAGCAGTTTAATCCTTCAGACAGGACGAAATTCACCCCTCCACTTT
. TRBD1 TRBJ1-1 TRBV27 CASSPSPGTGASAFF TGTGCCAGCAGTCCCAGTCCCGGGACAGGGGCGTCAGCTTTCTTT
. . TRBJ2-5 TRBV11-3 CASSPMAYQETQYF TGTGCCAGCAGCCCCATGGCGTACCAAGAGACCCAGTACTTC
. . TRBJ1-1 TRBV27 CASSLGGWGTEAFF TGTGCCAGCAGTTTAGGAGGCTGGGGCACTGAAGCTTTCTTT
few . TRBJ2-2 TRBV19 CASSIELTGELFF TGTGCCAGTAGTATAGAATTAACCGGGGAGCTGTTTTTT
. TRBD2 TRBJ2-1 TRBV7-2 CASKNPGLAFYNEQFF TGTGCCAGCAAAAACCCGGGACTAGCGTTCTACAATGAGCAGTTCTTC
few . TRBJ1-3 TRBV18 CASSPQGSTGNTIYF TGTGCCAGCTCACCACAGGGGAGTACTGGAAACACCATATATTTT
. . TRBJ1-1 TRBV6-5 CASSYGVRPGTEAFF TGTGCCAGCAGTTACGGTGTCAGGCCGGGGACTGAAGCTTTCTTT
. . TRBJ2-7 TRBV19 CASSTRLHSYEQYF TGTGCCAGTAGTACCCGACTACACTCCTACGAGCAGTACTTC
few . TRBJ2-1 TRBV11-1 CASSLGQGIYNEQFF TGTGCCAGCAGCTTAGGCCAGGGGATATACAATGAGCAGTTCTTC
. . TRBJ2-3 TRBV7-2 CASSRKIRGATVPDTQYF TGTGCCAGCAGCCGAAAGATTCGGGGGGCTACTGTTCCAGATACGCAGTATTTT
few . TRBJ1-2 TRBV29-1 CSVEGIDGYTF TGCAGCGTTGAGGGCATCGATGGCTACACCTTC
few TRBD1 TRBJ1-4 TRBV29-1 CSVGSASSGQGNEKLFF TGCAGCGTTGGGTCTGCGAGCTCGGGACAGGGGAATGAAAAACTGTTTTTT
few TRBD2 TRBJ2-2 TRBV7-8 CASSLYLSGVGTGELFF TGTGCCAGCAGCTTATACCTTAGCGGGGTGGGGACCGGGGAGCTGTTTTTT
few TRBD1 TRBJ1-4 TRBV7-9 CASSGSQGAGEKLFF TGTGCCAGCAGCGGCTCACAGGGGGCGGGAGAAAAACTGTTTTTT
few . TRBJ2-7 TRBV28 CASSAHPGSSGSYEQYF TGTGCCAGCAGTGCGCACCCCGGGTCCAGCGGCTCCTACGAGCAGTACTTC
few TRBD1 TRBJ2-2 TRBV5-1 CASSGSGGKTGELFF TGCGCCAGCAGCGGTTCAGGGGGAAAGACCGGGGAGCTGTTTTTT
. . TRBJ1-5 TRBV27 CASKPGTHGGQPQHF TGTGCCAGCAAACCTGGGACCCATGGGGGTCAGCCCCAGCATTTT
. . TRBJ2-4 TRBV10-3 CAISDDPLAKNIQYF TGTGCCATCAGTGACGACCCCCTAGCCAAAAACATTCAGTACTTC
. TRBD1 TRBJ1-2 TRBV6-5 CASSEEGAYGYTF TGTGCCAGCAGCGAAGAGGGGGCATATGGCTACACCTTC
few TRBD1 TRBJ1-5 TRBV6-5 CASRVLQGAKPQHF TGTGCCAGCAGGGTCCTTCAGGGGGCAAAGCCCCAGCATTTT
. . TRBJ1-5 TRBV18 CASSSRGLDNQPQHF TGTGCCAGCTCTTCCCGAGGGTTGGACAATCAGCCCCAGCATTTT